The entry that follows covers one T cell receptor (beta chain) sequence. Method: immunoSEQ multiplex PCR; TCRdb's copy keeps in-frame clones and lacks some. The repertoire holds about 53,000 clones, with around 90% as singletons. The germline gives CDR1 KGHSH, CDR2 LQKENI. Trimming removed 3 bases from V and 0 bases from J, with 11 bases in between. This CDR3 is built from 16 residues. The entry originates in a study of T cell changes during pregnancy in multiple sclerosis. The specimen was CD4+ T cells from peripheral blood mononuclear cells, collected in the third trimester of pregnancy. This sequence was found in a female donor with multiple sclerosis, enrolled in a pregnancy study. The rearrangement joins TRBV18 to TRBJ1-4; D remains ambiguous. CDR3 region: CASSPEPWTTNEKLFF. In nucleotides, the CDR3 is TGTGCCAGCTCACCGGAGCCCTGGACAACTAATGAAAAACTGTTTTTT.